These 2 T cell receptor beta chains share one sample of origin, sequenced in a study of shared clonotypes between healthy human individuals. TCRdb keeps only in-frame clones here, not all; method: immunoSEQ multiplex PCR. The top ten clones hold over 0.1% of a sample with a few million clones, approximately 94% of them seen once. Sequenced: naive CD4+ T cells sorted from blood. Subset reported: CD45RA+ positively selected. These receptors all come from a man aged 18-30 years in good health.

As regards this clone: Distinct nucleotide sequences in the sample also encode this CDR3. The chain has TRBV28 and TRBJ2-2; no clear D gene. Looked up from germline, CDR1 is MDHEN and CDR2 is SYDVKM. The CDR3 consists of 13 residues. Deletions cut 3 bases from V and 1 base from J, with 3 bases between. CDR3 in DNA: TGTGCCAGCAGTTTGGGGAACACCGGGGAGCTGTTTTTT. It codes for CASSLGNTGELFF.

The V gene is TRBV5-1, the J gene TRBJ1-3; D is ambiguous. The CDR3 is 15 amino acids. Germline CDR1 and CDR2: SGHRS and YFSETQ. V dropped 0 bases and J dropped 1 base, with 8 bases sitting between them. In DNA, the CDR3 is TGCGCCAGCAGCTTGGCGAGCGGTTCTGGAAACACCATATATTTT. It codes for CASSLASGSGNTIYF.